In its sample, the clone carrying this T cell receptor (beta chain) was seen once. This entry belongs to a study of blood T cell repertoires in COVID-19. Per the authors' pipeline: For nucleated cells, counts were estimated from reference gene primer amplification. The assay was immunoSEQ multiplex PCR, and TCRdb's table has in-frame clones only and misses some. V, J and clone size are taken as reported in that table, and D and trimming were inferred from the DNA itself. The sample contains more than 150,000 clones, around nine tenths of which appear only once. The CDR3 extends over 14 amino acids. Germline V gives CDR1 GTSNPN, CDR2 SVGIG (reference sequence). Trimming left V 1 base short and J 1 base short, with 8 bases between.

V and J are TRBV30 and TRBJ1-5, with D tentatively TRBD1 (5 bases). The sequenced sample was peripheral blood. The receptor was isolated from a man aged 45-65 years with acute or convalescent COVID-19. The CDR3 coding sequence is TGTGCCTGGAGTGGTGGGGGGAGCAATCAGCCCCAGCATTTT. As protein: CAWSGGGSNQPQHF.